A selection of T cell receptor beta chains follows, all from one sample in a study of blood T cells in healthy people across ages. TCRdb reprocessed the 5' RACE reads via MiXCR and lists one record per CDR3 protein. The data contain more than 750,000 distinct CDR3 sequences, 25% to 30% of them singletons. This sample also belongs to another study, concerning T cells of mothers and their children.

Sequenced: blood. These receptors came from a woman aged 40 to 50 in good health. Both conserved end residues are part of each CDR3. D genes are given only for firm matches. A row's size may be missing; if present it is once, few, many or a size class.

NA	NA	TRBV28	TRBJ1-3	TGTGCCAGCAGTTTATTCGGCCGGAGGAACACCATATATTTT	CASSLFGRRNTIYF
NA	few	TRBV28	TRBJ2-1	TGTGCCAGCAGTCGCCTCAATGAGCAGTTCTTC	CASSRLNEQFF
TRBD2	few	TRBV7-9	TRBJ2-1	TGTGCCAGCAGCTTAGAATGGGGACTAGAGAGCAATGAGCAGTTCTTC	CASSLEWGLESNEQFF
TRBD2	many	TRBV12-3/TRBV12-4	TRBJ2-1	TGTGCCAGCGGATTAGCGGGGGGATACAATGAGCAGTTCTTC	CASGLAGGYNEQFF
NA	few	TRBV28	TRBJ1-4	TGTGCCAGCAGTGGGGCCGGGCACCAGAATGAAAAACTGTTTTTT	CASSGAGHQNEKLFF
NA	few	TRBV7-2	TRBJ2-1	TGTGCCAGCAGCCGACTAAACCTGAATTTGGGCAATGAGCAGTTCTTC	CASSRLNLNLGNEQFF
NA	NA	TRBV4-3	TRBJ2-1	TGCACCAGCAGCCAAGATCGTGGGCAGGGGCCGTTCTTC	CTSSQDRGQGPFF
NA	few	TRBV5-1	TRBJ1-1	TGCGCCAGCAGCTCTGGGGGGGGTTTGAACACTGAAGCTTTCTTT	CASSSGGGLNTEAFF
TRBD2	few	TRBV20-1	TRBJ2-5	TGCAGTGCTAGTAGGACTAGCGGGGGGCAAGAGACCCAGTACTTC	CSASRTSGGQETQYF
TRBD1	NA	TRBV24-1	TRBJ2-1	TGTGCCACCAGTGATCCGGGACAGGGGGCGAAAGAGCAGTTCTTC	CATSDPGQGAKEQFF
NA	NA	TRBV2	TRBJ1-4	TGTGCCAGCAGTGCCGGGACCGCTCAAAAACTGTTTTTT	CASSAGTAQKLFF
TRBD1	NA	TRBV15	TRBJ2-1	TGTGCCACCAGCAGAGATTTCGGGACAGGGGATCGTACAAGAAATGAGCAGTTCTTC	CATSRDFGTGDRTRNEQFF
TRBD2	NA	TRBV28	TRBJ2-7	TGTGCCAGCAGCCCTGGGGACTACTACGAGCAGTACTTC	CASSPGDYYEQYF
TRBD2	many	TRBV20-1	TRBJ2-5	TGCAGTGCTGATTCGACTAGCGGCCAAGAGACCCAGTACTTC	CSADSTSGQETQYF
NA	NA	TRBV28	TRBJ2-6	TGTGCCAGCAGCGAAAGTGCAGGGCGAGCCAACGTCCTGACTTTC	CASSESAGRANVLTF
NA	few	TRBV12-3/TRBV12-4	TRBJ2-3	TGTGCCAGCAGTTTCGACTTGTCCCCGACAGATACGCAGTATTTT	CASSFDLSPTDTQYF
TRBD1	NA	TRBV24-1	TRBJ2-1	TGTGCCACCAGTGATCCCCGGGGACAGGGGGCCCTAGCGGGCTACAATGAGCAGTTCTTC	CATSDPRGQGALAGYNEQFF
NA	few	TRBV6-6	TRBJ1-6	TGTGCCAGCAGTTACTCGGGAGGCTCCTATAATTCACCCCTCCACTTT	CASSYSGGSYNSPLHF
NA	few	TRBV7-9	TRBJ2-3	TGTGCCAGCAGCTCCCGTCGGACTAGCACAGATACGCAGTATTTT	CASSSRRTSTDTQYF
NA	many	TRBV29-1	TRBJ1-2	TGCAGCGGCCTGAGGGCAGGCTATGGCTACACCTTC	CSGLRAGYGYTF
NA	NA	TRBV20-1	TRBJ1-2	TGCAGTGCTAGGCTTTCAACCGATAACTATGGCTACACCTTC	CSARLSTDNYGYTF
TRBD1	many	TRBV12-3/TRBV12-4	TRBJ2-3	TGTGCCAGCAGTTTATGGTCTGAGGGGGCAGGGGGCACAGATACGCAGTATTTT	CASSLWSEGAGGTDTQYF
TRBD1	few	TRBV7-8	TRBJ1-5	TGTGCCAGCAGCTCGGCAGGCAGGGGGCTCGGTCAGCCCCAGCATTTT	CASSSAGRGLGQPQHF
NA	few	TRBV20-1	TRBJ1-1	TGCAGTGCTAGCCCACTTGACCCGAACACTGAAGCTTTCTTT	CSASPLDPNTEAFF
NA	few	TRBV11-2	TRBJ2-1	TGTGCCAGCACCATCAGGCGGCAGGGACATGAGCAGTTCTTC	CASTIRRQGHEQFF
NA	few	TRBV29-1	TRBJ2-1	TGCAGTGTTGAAGATCCAGGCGCCCCCACCTACAATGAGCAGTTCTTC	CSVEDPGAPTYNEQFF
TRBD2	few	TRBV9	TRBJ2-1	TGTGCCAGCAGCGTAGGTTTTGCGGGGGGGGACAATGAGCAGTTCTTC	CASSVGFAGGDNEQFF
NA	many	TRBV28	TRBJ2-7	TGTGCCAGCAAGGAGGACCCAGCCCGCTACGAGCAGTACTTC	CASKEDPARYEQYF
TRBD1	many	TRBV20-1	TRBJ2-7	TGCAGTGTCCCGACAGGGCGAGGCTACGAGCAGTACTTC	CSVPTGRGYEQYF
NA	many	TRBV20-1	TRBJ2-7	TGCAGTGCTAGAGATCGCATTCCCTACGAGCAGTACTTC	CSARDRIPYEQYF
NA	few	TRBV9	TRBJ1-5	TGTGCCAGCAGCACAGGACAGATTAATCAGCCCCAGCATTTT	CASSTGQINQPQHF